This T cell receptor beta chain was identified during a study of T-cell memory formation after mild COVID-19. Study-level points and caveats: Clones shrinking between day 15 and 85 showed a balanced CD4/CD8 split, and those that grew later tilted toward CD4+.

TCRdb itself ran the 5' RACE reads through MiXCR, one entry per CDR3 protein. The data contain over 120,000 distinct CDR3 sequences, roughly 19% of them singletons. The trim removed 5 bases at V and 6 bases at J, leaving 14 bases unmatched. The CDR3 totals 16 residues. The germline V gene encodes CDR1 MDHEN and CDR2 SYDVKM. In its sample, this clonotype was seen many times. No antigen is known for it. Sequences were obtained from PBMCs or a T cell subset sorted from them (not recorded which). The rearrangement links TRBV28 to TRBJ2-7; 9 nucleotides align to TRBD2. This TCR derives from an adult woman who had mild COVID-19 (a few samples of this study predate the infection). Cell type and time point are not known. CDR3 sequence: CASSTFSGRTLAEQYF. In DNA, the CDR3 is TGTGCCAGCAGTACATTTAGCGGGAGAACCCTGGCCGAGCAGTACTTC.